The 18 T cell receptor beta chains given below trace back to one sample, sequenced in a study of T cells in tumors and immune-related adverse events. Sequenced by immunoSEQ multiplex PCR; TCRdb stores in-frame clones only, minus some. This table has under 8,500 clones, 94% appearing once. Sequenced material: lymph node tissue, taken from a patient treated with anti-PD-1 therapy. These receptors originate from a female donor with metastatic renal cell carcinoma.

The chain carries TRBV7-6 and TRBJ1-1; D unresolved. The CDR3 has 13 residues. Trimming removed 5 bases at V and 6 bases at J, with 13 bases between. CDR1 and CDR2 (germline): SGHVS, FNYEAQ. The CDR3 DNA reads as TGTGCCAGCAGCGAGAGTGGTATATCTGAAGCTTTCTTT. Translating gives CASSESGISEAFF.

This clone appeared once. The chain is built from TRBV7-9 and TRBJ1-3; possibly TRBD1 for D (6 bases). This CDR3 spans 16 amino acids. V was trimmed by 5 bases and J by 0 bases, leaving 14 bases between them. Germline V gene sequence: CDR1 SEHNR, CDR2 FQNEAQ (reference sequence). CDR3 sequence reads: CASSPSDSLSGNTIYF. As DNA, the CDR3 is TGTGCCAGCAGCCCGTCGGACAGCCTCTCTGGAAACACCATATATTTT.

The chain is built from TRBV11-2 and TRBJ2-5; no definite D call. This CDR3 has 13 residues. Trimming took off 5 bases at V and 9 bases at J, with 16 bases between the two ends. Germline V CDR1 and CDR2: SGHAT, FQNNGV. The CDR3 region is CASSPPSPLSQYF. The DNA of the CDR3 is TGTGCCAGCAGCCCCCCGTCGCCGTTGTCCCAGTACTTC.

The V and J genes are TRBV18 and TRBJ1-4; D is unclear. The CDR3 spans 13 residues. Trimming left V 3 bases short and J 5 bases short, with 7 bases between. The germline V gene encodes CDR1 KGHSH and CDR2 LQKENI. DNA for the CDR3: TGTGCCAGCTCACCCGAATTAAATGAAAAACTGTTTTTT. It codes for CASSPELNEKLFF.

The chain has TRBV9 and TRBJ2-3; 11 bases line up with TRBD1. Germline V CDR1 and CDR2: SGDLS, YYNGEE. V gave up 3 bases and J gave up 5 bases; unmatched junction bases: 5. The CDR3 sequence is 15 residues long. The CDR3 bases are TGTGCCAGCAGCGCCGGGACAGGGGGTGGAGATACGCAGTATTTT. Translation gives CASSAGTGGGDTQYF.

CDR3 coding DNA: TGTGCCAGCAGCTTCAGGGGTGATAGTAATGAAAAACTGTTTTTT. Its protein product is CASSFRGDSNEKLFF. The rearrangement uses TRBV5-5 and TRBJ1-4; D perhaps matches TRBD1 (6 bases). The CDR3 extends over 15 amino acids. The germline V gene encodes CDR1 SGHKS and CDR2 YYEKEE (reference sequence). Trimming left V 2 bases short and J 4 bases short, with 12 bases between.

This clone appeared once. This chain links TRBV6-5 with TRBJ2-1; D may be TRBD2 (6 bases). The CDR3 is 15 amino acids. Germline values: CDR1 MNHEY, CDR2 SVGAGI. V was shortened by 4 bases and J by 4 bases, with 14 bases between the two germline ends. The CDR3 DNA reads as TGTGCCAGCAGTTGCACGGCGGGACGATACAATGAGCAGTTCTTC. Its protein is CASSCTAGRYNEQFF.

The chain combines TRBV27 with TRBJ1-5; D is possibly TRBD1 (5 bases). Germline V gene lookup returns CDR1 MNHEY and CDR2 SMNVEV (reference sequence). V was clipped by 2 bases and J by 6 bases, with 8 bases between them. This CDR3 is built from 13 residues. The CDR3 nucleotides read TGTGCCAGCAGTTTAAGGGGCCTTCAGCCCCAGCATTTT. Its translation: CASSLRGLQPQHF.

This chain connects TRBV5-5 to TRBJ1-3; the D is unclear. The V gene lost 0 bases and the J gene lost 0 bases, with 10 bases spanning the gap. Per germline, CDR1 SGHKS and CDR2 YYEKEE (reference sequence). The CDR3 spans 16 residues. DNA of the CDR3: TGTGCCAGCAGCTTGGGTCGGCACTACTCTGGAAACACCATATATTTT. The encoded protein is CASSLGRHYSGNTIYF.

The chain uses TRBV19 and TRBJ2-2; maybe TRBD1 (6 bases). Germline values: CDR1 LNHDA, CDR2 SQIVND (reference sequence). V was cut by 3 bases and J by 6 bases, with 11 bases left in between. The CDR3 is 14 residues long. The CDR3 sequence is CASSIWDTPGELFF. The CDR3 region has the DNA TGTGCCAGTAGTATTTGGGACACACCCGGGGAGCTGTTTTTT.

The V call is TRBV2, the J call TRBJ1-3; D is unresolved. The CDR3 is 16 amino acids. In germline, CDR1 is SNHLY, CDR2 FYNNEI. V gave up 7 bases and J gave up 0 bases, with 16 bases separating them. CDR3 sequence reads: CASNPGWQNSGNTIYF. CDR3 nucleotides: TGTGCCAGCAACCCCGGATGGCAAAACTCTGGAAACACCATATATTTT.

This clone was counted once. The chain recombines TRBV6-4 with TRBJ2-3; D call uncertain. The V and J ends lost 8 bases and 0 bases respectively, with 15 bases between them. There are 15 residues in the CDR3. The V gene's germline CDR1 is MRHNA and CDR2 SNTAGT. CDR3 nucleotides: TGTGCCAGCCTTGTCGCGGAGCCTAGCACAGATACGCAGTATTTT. The encoded protein is CASLVAEPSTDTQYF.

V is TRBV30 and J is TRBJ2-3; D might be TRBD2 (7 bases). The CDR3 has 15 residues. CDR1 is GTSNPN, CDR2 SVGIG, per germline (reference sequence). Trimming left V 2 bases short and J 9 bases short, with 21 bases between. The CDR3 nucleotides read TGTGCCTGGAGTTCGAGGGGGAGGGGGAAGGAGACGCAGTATTTT. This encodes CAWSSRGRGKETQYF.

This clone was observed once. V gene TRBV7-2 combines with J gene TRBJ2-1, with D perhaps assigned TRBD1 or TRBD2 (5 bases each). V dropped 6 bases and J dropped 5 bases, with 17 bases sitting between them. The CDR3 totals 15 residues. CDR1 and CDR2 from the germline V gene are SGHTA and FQGNSA. CDR3 DNA sequence: TGTGCCAGCAGAAATCCGGGACCGATAGACAATGAGCAGTTCTTC. Translating it yields CASRNPGPIDNEQFF.

CDR3 in amino acids: CAWSQPGQGGTEAFF. CDR3 nucleotides: TGTGCCTGGAGTCAACCGGGACAGGGAGGAACTGAAGCTTTCTTT. The chain has TRBV30 and TRBJ1-1, with TRBD1 matching 9 bases. CDR3 size: 15 residues. CDR1 and CDR2 (germline): GTSNPN, SVGIG (reference sequence). V shed 2 bases and J 5 bases; nucleotides not matched to a gene: 9.

The chain combines TRBV19 with TRBJ1-2; D ambiguous. V gave up 4 bases and J gave up 7 bases, with 10 bases separating them. Germline lookup yields CDR1 LNHDA and CDR2 SQIVND (reference sequence). This CDR3 is 12 amino acids long. The CDR3 bases are TGTGCCAGTAGTACTCGGACGTTTGGCTACACCTTC. Translated, it gives CASSTRTFGYTF.

The CDR3 region is CASSYAGGLGEQFF. CDR3 DNA: TGTGCCAGCAGTTACGCGGGGGGACTAGGTGAGCAGTTCTTC. The rearrangement links TRBV6-5 to TRBJ2-1; 8 bases are shared with TRBD2. The V and J ends lost 2 bases and 9 bases, in that order; junction bases with no gene match: 6. This CDR3 region has 14 residues. Germline V gene sequence: CDR1 MNHEY, CDR2 SVGAGI.

V is TRBV6-6 and J is TRBJ2-1, with 12 bases identical to TRBD2. Germline lookup yields CDR1 MNHNY and CDR2 SVGAGI (reference sequence). V shed 3 bases and J 6 bases; nucleotides not matched to a gene: 3. The CDR3 spans 15 residues. The CDR3 DNA is TGTGCCAGCAGTTATACTAGCGGGGGGATCAATGAGCAGTTCTTC. Residues: CASSYTSGGINEQFF.